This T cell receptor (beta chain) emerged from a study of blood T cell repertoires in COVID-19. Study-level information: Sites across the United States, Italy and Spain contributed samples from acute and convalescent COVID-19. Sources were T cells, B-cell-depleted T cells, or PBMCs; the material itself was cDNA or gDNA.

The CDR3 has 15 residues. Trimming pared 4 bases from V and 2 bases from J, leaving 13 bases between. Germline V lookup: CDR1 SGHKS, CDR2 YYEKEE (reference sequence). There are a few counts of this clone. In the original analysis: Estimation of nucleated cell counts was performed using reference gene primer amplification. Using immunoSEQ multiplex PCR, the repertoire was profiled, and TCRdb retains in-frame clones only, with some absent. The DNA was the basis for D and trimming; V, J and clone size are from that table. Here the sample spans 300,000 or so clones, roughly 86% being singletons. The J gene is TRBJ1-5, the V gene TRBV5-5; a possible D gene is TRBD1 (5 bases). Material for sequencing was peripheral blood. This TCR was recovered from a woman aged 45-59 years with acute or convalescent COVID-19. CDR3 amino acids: CASSGGIPRNQPQHF. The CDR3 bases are TGTGCCAGCAGCGGGGGGATCCCGCGCAATCAGCCCCAGCATTTT.